The 2 T cell receptor beta chains listed next were all sequenced from one sample in a study of CD8 T cells in Susac syndrome. Random hexamers were used to reverse transcribe roughly 0.45 to 1 ug of RNA. Each CDR3 protein gets one entry after TCRdb re-called the immunoSEQ multiplex PCR reads with MiXCR. The sample yields 300,000 or so distinct CDR3 sequences, around 92% seen once. The sequenced material came from CD4+ T cells from PBMCs. These receptors all stem from a human donor with multiple sclerosis.

The table lists this clonotype with a few counts. The chain uses TRBV5-1 and TRBJ2-7; TRBD2 agrees at 11 bases. Germline CDR1 reads SGHRS; CDR2 reads YFSETQ. This CDR3 is built from 16 residues. Unmatched junction bases numbered 5, after V lost 0 bases and J lost 3 bases. In DNA form, the CDR3 reads TGCGCCAGCAGCTTGGGACCTAGCGGGAGGAACTACGAGCAGTACTTC. This encodes CASSLGPSGRNYEQYF.

CDR3 amino acids: CASSFRDRGRSGELFF. In DNA form, the CDR3 reads TGTGCCAGCAGCTTCCGGGACAGGGGGAGGTCAGGGGAGCTGTTTTTT. The chain couples TRBV7-3 to TRBJ2-2; 11 bases match TRBD1. The CDR3 is 16 amino acids. Trimming at V came to 3 bases and at J to 8 bases, leaving 8 bases not matched to a gene. Germline V gene lookup returns CDR1 SGHTA and CDR2 FQGTGA.